One sample yielded the 28 T cell receptor beta chains listed below, sequenced in a study of cytomegalovirus exposure and HLA in healthy donors. In the PCR, 60 Vbeta and 13 Jbeta primers were used. Some clones are missing from TCRdb's copy, which holds only in-frame ones; the method was immunoSEQ multiplex PCR. The repertoire includes some 170,000 clones, approximately 70% of them detected once, and 2% to 3% sits in the top ten. Sequencing was performed on PBMCs. The receptor source for this set is a human donor in good health.

In this sample, this clone turned up once. This chain links TRBV27 with TRBJ2-3; 8 nucleotides align to TRBD1. The germline gives CDR1 MNHEY, CDR2 SMNVEV (reference sequence). There are 16 residues in the CDR3. The junction had 17 bases not matched to a gene; V was cut back by 7 bases and J by 8 bases. This CDR3 reads CASTTWGRGRGGTQYF. The CDR3 nucleotides are TGTGCCAGCACCACTTGGGGCAGGGGGCGGGGTGGTACGCAGTATTTT.

The V and J genes are TRBV9 and TRBJ2-5; tentative D call: TRBD2 (5 bases). The CDR3 has 16 amino acids. V was trimmed by 3 bases and J by 7 bases, leaving 22 bases between them. Germline lookup yields CDR1 SGDLS and CDR2 YYNGEE. The CDR3 DNA sequence: TGTGCCAGCAGCGAAACCCCGGACTTCGTCAGAGGGACCCAGTACTTC. As protein: CASSETPDFVRGTQYF.

The V gene is TRBV29-1, the J gene TRBJ2-3; TRBD2 aligns across 7 bases. Germline-derived CDR1 and CDR2 are SQVTM and ANQGSEA. The CDR3 is 14 residues long. The junction had 9 bases not matched to a gene; V was cut back by 3 bases and J by 6 bases. DNA for the CDR3: TGCAGCGTTGAGGACCGACGGGGGGAGGATACGCAGTATTTT. Residues: CSVEDRRGEDTQYF.

This sequence joins TRBV5-1 and TRBJ2-5; D possibly corresponds to TRBD2 (7 bases). Trimming cost V 5 bases and J 5 bases, with 13 bases left between them. The length of the CDR3 is 13 residues. Germline CDR1 reads SGHRS; CDR2 reads YFSETQ. CDR3 sequence reads: CASSGGAKETQYF. The DNA for the CDR3 is TGCGCCAGCAGTGGGGGGGCCAAGGAGACCCAGTACTTC. Variable domain in full (rest from reference TRBV5-1 and TRBJ2-5): KAGVTQTPRYLIKTRGQQVTLSCSPISGHRSVSWYQQTPGQGLQFLFEYFSETQRNKGNFPGRFSGRQFSNSRSEMNVSTLELGDSALYLCASSGGAKETQYFGPGTRLLVL.

A note on this clone: This specimen includes other DNA sequences encoding the same CDR3. The rearrangement links TRBV4-1 to TRBJ1-5; 9 nucleotides agree with TRBD1. The germline V gene encodes CDR1 MGHRA and CDR2 YSYEKL. CDR3 length: 16 amino acids. Trimming cost V 1 base and J 7 bases; bases outside gene matches: 8. The CDR3 region is CASSQGWGQGQQPQHF. The CDR3 bases are TGCGCCAGCAGCCAAGGTTGGGGACAGGGACAACAGCCCCAGCATTTT.

The CDR3 DNA sequence: TGCGCCAGCAGCCAAGGGCCAGGGCAGGTGACTACTGAAGCTTTCTTT. Amino acid sequence: CASSQGPGQVTTEAFF. This chain links TRBV4-3 with TRBJ1-1, with D possibly TRBD1 on 5 matching bases. Trimming took 1 base from V and 5 from J, leaving 17 bases between them. The CDR3 totals 16 residues. CDR1 LGHNA and CDR2 YSLEER come from the germline V gene.

The chain couples TRBV4-3 to TRBJ1-2; D gene uncertain. This CDR3 is built from 13 residues. Germline V CDR1 and CDR2: LGHNA, YSLEER. V lost 0 bases and J lost 2, with 4 bases in between. CDR3: CASSQDINYGYTF. CDR3 bases: TGCGCCAGCAGCCAAGACATCAACTATGGCTACACCTTC.

This chain uses TRBV27 with TRBJ1-2; weak D call: TRBD1 (5 bases). This CDR3 contains 13 residues. V gave up 8 bases and J gave up 8 bases, with 18 bases separating them. Germline CDR1 is MNHEY and CDR2 is SMNVEV (reference sequence). In nucleotides, the CDR3 is TGTGCCAGCCGAACCGTTGGGGGGTGGGGCTACACCTTC. It specifies CASRTVGGWGYTF.

The rearrangement joins TRBV10-1 to TRBJ2-1; TRBD2 agrees at 11 bases. The germline gives CDR1 WNHNN, CDR2 SYGVQD (reference sequence). The trim removed 6 bases at V and 6 bases at J, leaving 13 bases unmatched. CDR3 length equals 17 residues. CDR3 residues: CASSDTSGGPMVNEQFF. CDR3 in DNA: TGCGCCAGCAGCGACACTAGCGGGGGCCCTATGGTCAATGAGCAGTTCTTC.

The J gene is TRBJ2-7, the V gene TRBV27, with a possible D match to TRBD2 (6 bases). Trimming shortened V by 0 bases and J by 3 bases, and 12 bases separated the two germline ends. Looked up from germline, CDR1 is MNHEY and CDR2 is SMNVEV (reference sequence). CDR3 length: 15 amino acids. Written as DNA, the CDR3 is TGTGCCAGCAGTTTATCGAACGGGGGAATCTACGAGCAGTACTTC. Translation: CASSLSNGGIYEQYF.

Comments on this clone: Additional DNA sequences in this sample encode the identical CDR3. V is TRBV7-2 and J is TRBJ1-5; weak D call: TRBD1 (5 bases). This CDR3 region has 15 residues. Germline CDR1 SGHTA, CDR2 FQGNSA. V lost 1 base and J lost 1, with 8 bases in between. CDR3 sequence: CASSLDRGSNQPQHF. CDR3 bases: TGTGCCAGCAGCTTAGATCGGGGGAGCAATCAGCCCCAGCATTTT.

This sequence joins TRBV5-1 and TRBJ2-1, with D possibly matching TRBD1 (5 bases). V lost 4 bases, J lost 0 bases, and 14 bases lay in between. The germline V gene encodes CDR1 SGHRS and CDR2 YFSETQ. This CDR3 has 16 residues. CDR3 region: CASSRADISSYNEQFF. The CDR3 nucleotides are TGCGCCAGCAGCCGCGCGGACATCAGCTCCTACAATGAGCAGTTCTTC.

The chain combines TRBV27 with TRBJ2-7, with a weak D call TRBD1 (6 bases). The germline V gene encodes CDR1 MNHEY and CDR2 SMNVEV (reference sequence). Deletions cut 6 bases from V and 0 bases from J, with 15 bases between. The CDR3 is 15 residues long. DNA for the CDR3: TGTGCCAGCAGATGGGGGCGGTCGAGCTCCTACGAGCAGTACTTC. Encoded protein: CASRWGRSSSYEQYF.

Concerning this clone itself: At one boundary the junction diverges from the germline segment, which might be a read error. V gene TRBV7-7 combines with J gene TRBJ2-1, with TRBD1 as a possible D gene (6 bases). The CDR3 has 15 amino acids. In germline, CDR1 is SSHAT, CDR2 FNYEAQ (reference sequence). CDR3 sequence: CASSLGGGLYNEQFF. CDR3 nucleotide sequence: TGTGCTAGCAGCTTAGGTGGGGGCCTTTACAATGAGCAGTTCTTC.

Remarks on this clone: The junction departs from the called germline gene at one end, perhaps through a read error. This chain joins TRBV19 and TRBJ1-1; the D is unclear. Germline values: CDR1 LNHDA, CDR2 SQIVND (reference sequence). This CDR3 has 14 amino acids. The CDR3 spells CASSIGRLNTEAFF. CDR3 DNA sequence: TGTGCCAGCAGTATCGGGAGATTGAACACTGAAGCTTTCTTT.

J is TRBJ1-1 and V is TRBV6-5; D perhaps matches TRBD1 (6 bases). The CDR3 sequence is 14 residues long. V was shortened by 5 bases and J by 1 base, with 11 bases between the two germline ends. Per the germline V gene, CDR1 is MNHEY and CDR2 is SVGAGI. CDR3 sequence: CASSIQGWNTEAFF. The CDR3 DNA reads as TGTGCCAGCAGTATACAGGGATGGAACACTGAAGCTTTCTTT.

This chain connects TRBV7-2 to TRBJ1-2; D is uncertain. V lost 4 bases, J lost 0 bases, and 12 bases lay in between. This CDR3 contains 15 residues. Germline lookup yields CDR1 SGHTA and CDR2 FQGNSA. The chain's CDR3 is CASSSLWRTNYGYTF. CDR3 sequence (DNA): TGTGCCAGCAGCTCCCTTTGGCGGACTAACTATGGCTACACCTTC.

V gene TRBV4-1 combines with J gene TRBJ1-4, with D hard to call. The CDR3 sequence is 12 residues long. CDR1 and CDR2 from the germline V gene are MGHRA and YSYEKL. Trimming pared 5 bases from V and 10 bases from J, leaving 11 bases between. The CDR3 DNA follows: TGCGCCAGCAGCGGCCCCAGTGGAAAACTGTTTTTT. Translation gives CASSGPSGKLFF.

This clone was found once. The chain has TRBV6-6 and TRBJ2-2; 7 bases match TRBD1. V shed 6 bases and J 4 bases; nucleotides not matched to a gene: 8. CDR3 size: 15 residues. The germline gives CDR1 MNHNY, CDR2 SVGAGI (reference sequence). The CDR3 region is CASRPRDRPTGELFF. DNA for the CDR3: TGTGCCAGCAGGCCCCGGGACAGACCCACCGGGGAGCTGTTTTTT.

The genes are TRBV7-9 and TRBJ1-4; possible D gene TRBD1, 5 bases. Trimming took 3 bases from V and 5 from J, leaving 10 bases between them. Per germline, CDR1 SEHNR and CDR2 FQNEAQ (reference sequence). There are 14 residues in the CDR3. CDR3 in amino acids: CASSFGRGNEKLFF. CDR3 nucleotide sequence: TGTGCCAGCAGCTTCGGACGGGGGAATGAAAAACTGTTTTTT. The variable domain in full, completed from reference TRBV7-9 and TRBJ1-4, reads DTGVSQNPRHKITKRGQNVTFRCDPISEHNRLYWYRQTLGQGPEFLTYFQNEAQLEKSRLLSDRFSAERPKGSFSTLEIQRTEQGDSAMYLCASSFGRGNEKLFFGSGTQLSVL.

This chain links TRBV13 with TRBJ2-7; no clear D gene. CDR1 and CDR2 (germline): PRHDT, FYEKMQ (reference sequence). The CDR3 is made up of 12 amino acids. Trimming stripped 0 bases from V and 3 bases from J, with 3 bases between. CDR3 in DNA: TGTGCCAGCAGCTTAGGACTCTACGAGCAGTACTTC. Its protein product is CASSLGLYEQYF.

This sequence joins TRBV7-9 and TRBJ1-4; D uncertain. V was trimmed by 4 bases and J by 7 bases, leaving 7 bases between them. There are 12 residues in the CDR3. CDR1 is SEHNR, CDR2 FQNEAQ, per germline (reference sequence). The CDR3 DNA reads as TGTGCCAGCAGCTCCGGGAGTGAAAAACTGTTTTTT. Amino acid sequence: CASSSGSEKLFF.

The gene calls are TRBV7-2 and TRBJ2-4, with 7 positions matching TRBD2. V lost 5 bases to trimming and J lost 5 bases; unmatched junction nucleotides: 9. The CDR3 has 15 residues. Germline V lookup: CDR1 SGHTA, CDR2 FQGNSA. The CDR3 region has the DNA TGTGCCAGCAGCCCACCCCCGGGAGGTGAAAACATTCAGTACTTC. Translated, it gives CASSPPPGGENIQYF.

The J gene is TRBJ1-2, the V gene TRBV7-6; the D is unclear. The CDR3 has 13 amino acids. V lost 11 bases, J lost 4 bases, and 17 bases lay in between. Germline CDR1 is SGHVS and CDR2 is FNYEAQ. The CDR3 DNA follows: TGTGCCGTATCCTCCGTTTGGGCCTATGGCTACACCTTC. Protein sequence: CAVSSVWAYGYTF.

This clone appeared once. The chain links TRBV7-3 to TRBJ2-2, with TRBD1 identical over 7 bases. V shed 3 bases, J shed 6 bases, and the junction held 4 bases outside the gene matches. Looked up from germline, CDR1 is SGHTA and CDR2 is FQGTGA. The CDR3 contains 14 residues. Written as DNA, the CDR3 is TGTGCCAGCAGCTTCGACAGGGTTGCCGGGGAGCTGTTTTTT. This encodes CASSFDRVAGELFF. Full variable domain (rest looked up from reference TRBV7-3 and TRBJ2-2): GAGVSQTPSNKVTEKGKYVELRCDPISGHTALYWYRQSLGQGPEFLIYFQGTGAADDSGLPNDRFFAVRPEGSVSTLKIQRTERGDSAVYLCASSFDRVAGELFFGEGSRLTVL.

This clone was counted a few times. DNA for the CDR3: TGTGCCAGCAGTTACAGCGAACAGGGAAGCGACGAGCAGTACTTC. Translating it yields CASSYSEQGSDEQYF. This rearrangement joins TRBV6-5 to TRBJ2-7; tentative D call: TRBD1 (6 bases). This CDR3 comprises 15 residues. The V gene's germline CDR1 is MNHEY and CDR2 SVGAGI. V dropped 2 bases and J dropped 5 bases, with 16 bases sitting between them.

This rearrangement joins TRBV7-3 to TRBJ1-2, with D unresolved. CDR3 length equals 12 residues. Trimming cost V 2 bases and J 6 bases, with 7 bases left between them. The germline V gene has CDR1 SGHTA and CDR2 FQGTGA. DNA for the CDR3: TGTGCCAGCAGCTTATTTCGGGATGGCTACACCTTC. It translates to CASSLFRDGYTF.

Only a few counts were recorded for this clone. The chain joins TRBV4-1 to TRBJ1-5; TRBD1 matches at 7 bases. Germline V lookup: CDR1 MGHRA, CDR2 YSYEKL. The CDR3 is made up of 15 amino acids. V lost 1 base to trimming and J lost 4 bases; unmatched junction nucleotides: 4. CDR3 protein: CASSQGQGGNQPQHF. DNA for the CDR3: TGCGCCAGCAGCCAAGGGCAGGGGGGTAATCAGCCCCAGCATTTT.